This TCR beta chain was captured by sequencing in a study of blood T cell repertoires in COVID-19. Across the whole study: Acute and convalescent COVID-19 specimens originated in the United States, Italy and Spain.

The CDR3 consists of 13 residues. Germline V lookup: CDR1 LNHDA, CDR2 SQIVND (reference sequence). J was trimmed by 4 bases and V by 6 bases; bases with no gene match: 3. Data came from immunoSEQ multiplex PCR; TCRdb stores just in-frame clones and leaves some out. The sample holds 350,000 or so clones; around 83% are singletons and the top ten take 2.5% to 3.5%. The TCR originated in a man aged 25-40 years with active or convalescent COVID-19. Sequencing was carried out using peripheral blood. The chain is built from TRBV19 and TRBJ2-7, with 10 nucleotides matching TRBD1. CDR3 bases: TGTGCCAGTAGAGGACAGGGGGAGTACGAGCAGTACTTC. It encodes CASRGQGEYEQYF.